This TCR beta chain was documented in a study of technical replicates of blood from a few donors. Measured with immunoSEQ multiplex PCR; TCRdb has only the in-frame clones, and not every one. This table has 45,000 to 60,000 clones, 85% to 95% appearing once. This CDR3 contains 14 residues. CDR1 and CDR2 (germline): MNHEY, SMNVEV (reference sequence). Trimming pared 3 bases from V and 3 bases from J, leaving 10 bases between. The source of this sequence is a human donor in good health. Some clones in this sample may be carry-over from other donors' samples. Sample: PBMCs. The chain combines TRBV27 with TRBJ2-3; D gene ambiguous. The CDR3: CASSLASPTDTQYF. CDR3 DNA: TGTGCCAGCAGTTTGGCCTCTCCGACAGATACGCAGTATTTT.